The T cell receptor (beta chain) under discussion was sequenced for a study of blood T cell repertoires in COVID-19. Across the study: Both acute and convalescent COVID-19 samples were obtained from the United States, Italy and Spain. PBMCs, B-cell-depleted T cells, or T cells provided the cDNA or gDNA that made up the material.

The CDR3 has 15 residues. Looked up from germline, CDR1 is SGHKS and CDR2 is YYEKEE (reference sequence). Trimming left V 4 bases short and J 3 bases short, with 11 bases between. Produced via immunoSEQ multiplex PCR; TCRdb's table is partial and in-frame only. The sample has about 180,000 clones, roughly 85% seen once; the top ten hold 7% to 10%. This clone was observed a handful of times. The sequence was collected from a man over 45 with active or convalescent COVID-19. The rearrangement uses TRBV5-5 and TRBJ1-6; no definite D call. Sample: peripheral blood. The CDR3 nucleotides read TGTGCCAGCAGCCGCCTCCTGAGCTATAATTCACCCCTCCACTTT. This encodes CASSRLLSYNSPLHF.